These 4 T cell receptor beta chains came from one sample sequenced in a study of blood T cells in healthy people across ages. Sample-barcoded 5' priming and a J-beta primer mix drove a second PCR of roughly 7 to 11 cycles. One entry per CDR3 protein, called by TCRdb with MiXCR from the 5' RACE reads. The sample carries about 800,000 distinct CDR3 sequences, just under 25% recorded once. This sample was also put to use in a study of T cells of mothers and their children.

The sequenced sample was blood. Receptors were obtained from a boy younger than 18 in good health.

This clonotype has just a few counts. This chain connects TRBV6-1 to TRBJ2-5, with 10 bases fitting TRBD2. Trimming cost V 5 bases and J 2 bases; bases outside gene matches: 8. The germline CDR1 and CDR2 sequences are MNHNS and SASEGT. This CDR3 contains 16 residues. CDR3 in amino acids: CASSMLAGAPQETQYF. CDR3 sequence (DNA): TGTGCCAGCAGTATGCTAGCGGGAGCACCGCAAGAGACCCAGTACTTC.

This clonotype was counted a few times. The chain links TRBV12-3 or TRBV12-4 to TRBJ1-4; D call uncertain. With 8 bases removed from V and 8 bases from J, the gap between germline ends came to 15 bases. The CDR3 has 13 residues. The CDR3 is CASRHRLEEKLFF. CDR3 nucleotide sequence: TGTGCCAGCCGGCATCGCCTCGAGGAAAAACTGTTTTTT.

This clonotype turned up a few times. The J gene is TRBJ1-5, the V gene TRBV12-3 or TRBV12-4; D remains unclear. Trimming stripped 6 bases from V and 7 bases from J, with 16 bases between. The CDR3 runs to 14 residues. The CDR3 DNA follows: TGTGCCAGCAGCGAAAGGGTTTCGTCCCAGCCCCAGCATTTT. This encodes CASSERVSSQPQHF.

The chain carries TRBV27 and TRBJ1-2, with TRBD1 identical over 10 bases. V was pared by 5 bases and J by 4 bases, with 10 bases of the junction left unmatched. The CDR3 totals 16 residues. Per the germline V gene, CDR1 is MNHEY and CDR2 is SMNVEV (reference sequence). The CDR3 DNA is TGTGCCAGCAGTGCACAAACCGGGACAGGGGTCTATGGCTACACCTTC. It yields the protein CASSAQTGTGVYGYTF.